One and the same sample provided the 32 T cell receptor beta chains below, sequenced in a study of Ad26.COV2.S vaccination and SARS-CoV-2 variants. The protocol was immunoSEQ multiplex PCR, while the TCRdb copy is restricted to in-frame clones and leaves out a portion. The table shows about 350,000 clones, with 88% occurring only once. Treatment defined: roughly 20 received Ad26.COV2.S at low or high dose, single or two shots; several received placebo; per-sample allocation not given. Day 63 following the first vaccine or placebo injection was when the samples were taken. The sequencing here drew on peripheral blood, taken in a trial of Ad26.COV2.S vaccine versus placebo. These receptors originate from a person between 18 and 60 years old who received the Ad26.COV2.S COVID-19 vaccine or a placebo.

V gene TRBV12-3 or TRBV12-4 combines with J gene TRBJ1-2, with D possibly being TRBD1 (5 bases). The ends were cut back, 7 bases at V and 7 bases at J, with 16 bases in the middle. The CDR3 runs 13 residues. CDR3 bases: TGTGCCAGCACCTACCGGGACGGCGGTGGCTACACCTTC. Protein: CASTYRDGGGYTF.

The chain recombines TRBV5-1 with TRBJ2-5, with 8 bases fitting TRBD1. The J segment lost 3 bases and the V segment lost 4 bases, leaving 5 bases of the junction unmatched. CDR1 is SGHRS, CDR2 YFSETQ, per germline. The CDR3 length is 14 residues. Here the CDR3 reads CASSGRTGKETQYF. CDR3 in DNA: TGCGCCAGCAGCGGGAGGACAGGGAAAGAGACCCAGTACTTC.

The V and J genes are TRBV28 and TRBJ1-1; 7 bases are shared with TRBD1. Trimming at V came to 10 bases and at J to 0 bases, leaving 8 bases not matched to a gene. Germline assignment: CDR1 MDHEN and CDR2 SYDVKM. This CDR3 has 14 residues. In DNA, the CDR3 is TGTGCCACCCTCGACAGGGCCATGAACACTGAAGCTTTCTTT. The encoded protein is CATLDRAMNTEAFF.

V gene TRBV5-4 combines with J gene TRBJ2-3; D unclear. Germline values: CDR1 SGHNT, CDR2 YYREEE (reference sequence). This CDR3 is 15 amino acids long. The V and J ends lost 2 bases and 1 base respectively, with 11 bases between them. The DNA for the CDR3 is TGTGCCAGCAGCTTCTTCAGTGGTGGCACAGATACGCAGTATTTT. Protein sequence: CASSFFSGGTDTQYF.

The V gene is TRBV7-9, the J gene TRBJ2-2, with D possibly being TRBD1 or TRBD2 (5 bases each). Germline CDR1 is SEHNR and CDR2 is FQNEAQ (reference sequence). The CDR3 runs 15 residues. The germline V and J ends were trimmed by 1 base and 5 bases, with 11 bases remaining between them. The CDR3 bases are TGTGCCAGCAGCTTAGGTGGGGACCTAACCGGGGAGCTGTTTTTT. Protein product: CASSLGGDLTGELFF.

V gene TRBV5-1 combines with J gene TRBJ2-3; D perhaps matches TRBD1 (5 bases). The V end was cut by 0 bases, the J end by 6 bases, with 11 bases between. The CDR3 runs 14 residues. Germline CDR1 is SGHRS and CDR2 is YFSETQ. The CDR3 loop is CASSLGQGGDTQYF. For the CDR3, the DNA is TGCGCCAGCAGCTTGGGGCAGGGTGGGGATACGCAGTATTTT.

This clone came up once. This chain uses TRBV19 with TRBJ1-1, with D perhaps TRBD1 (5 bases). Trimming pared 3 bases from V and 0 bases from J, leaving 14 bases between. The CDR3 has 16 amino acids. Germline V gene sequence: CDR1 LNHDA, CDR2 SQIVND (reference sequence). Here the CDR3 DNA reads TGTGCCAGTAGTATCCCCGGGGCAGCTATGAACACTGAAGCTTTCTTT. This codes for CASSIPGAAMNTEAFF.

The chain has TRBV7-8 and TRBJ1-2; D is ambiguous. The CDR3 is made up of 15 amino acids. CDR1 SGHVS and CDR2 FQNEAQ come from the germline V gene. V lost 5 bases and J lost 0, with 13 bases in between. CDR3: CASSAAASPNYGYTF. The CDR3 bases are TGTGCCAGCAGCGCCGCGGCCAGCCCTAACTATGGCTACACCTTC.

The chain couples TRBV5-4 to TRBJ1-4, with TRBD1 matching 7 bases. Germline V gives CDR1 SGHNT, CDR2 YYREEE (reference sequence). The CDR3 loop spans 14 amino acids. V was pared by 3 bases and J by 4 bases, with 3 bases of the junction left unmatched. The CDR3 protein is CASSSTGINEKLFF. DNA of the CDR3: TGTGCCAGCAGCTCGACAGGGATTAATGAAAAACTGTTTTTT.

V and J are TRBV6-5 and TRBJ1-2; D may be TRBD1 (5 bases). The CDR3 covers 13 residues. Between the trimmed V and J ends, which lost 6 bases and 4 bases, there was a span of 12 bases. Per germline, CDR1 MNHEY and CDR2 SVGAGI. The CDR3 DNA follows: TGTGCCAGCAGCCGCCGGGACGTCTATGGCTACACCTTC. Its translation: CASSRRDVYGYTF.

The chain has TRBV19 and TRBJ1-5, with D possibly matching TRBD1 (5 bases). V lost 1 base, J lost 6 bases, and 10 bases lay in between. This CDR3 comprises 14 residues. The germline V gene encodes CDR1 LNHDA and CDR2 SQIVND (reference sequence). CDR3 coding DNA: TGTGCCAGTAGTATAGGTGGGGCAGGTCAGCCCCAGCATTTT. Its translation is CASSIGGAGQPQHF. Full variable domain (missing parts from reference TRBV19 and TRBJ1-5): DGGITQSPKYLFRKEGQNVTLSCEQNLNHDAMYWYRQDPGQGLRLIYYSQIVNDFQKGDIAEGYSVSREKKESFPLTVTSAQKNPTAFYLCASSIGGAGQPQHFGDGTRLSIL.

V usage is TRBV12-3 or TRBV12-4 and J usage is TRBJ1-2; D uncertain. CDR3 length: 12 amino acids. V lost 5 bases and J lost 0, with 4 bases in between. CDR3 nucleotides: TGTGCCAGCAGTGAAGCTAACTATGGCTACACCTTC. Translated: CASSEANYGYTF.

The chain couples TRBV19 to TRBJ2-7, with D hard to call. The V end lost 5 bases, the J end lost 3 bases, and 14 bases lay between the germline ends. CDR3 length: 14 amino acids. Germline CDR1 is LNHDA and CDR2 is SQIVND (reference sequence). This CDR3 is CASSEARLGYEQYF. CDR3 DNA sequence: TGTGCCAGTAGTGAAGCGCGACTGGGCTACGAGCAGTACTTC.

V gene TRBV7-3 combines with J gene TRBJ2-2; TRBD1 agrees at 7 bases. This CDR3 spans 15 amino acids. Looked up from germline, CDR1 is SGHTA and CDR2 is FQGTGA. V gave up 5 bases and J gave up 5 bases; unmatched junction bases: 8. The CDR3 bases are TGTGCCAGCAGCACACAGGGGCAGGGAACCGGGGAGCTGTTTTTT. Encoded protein: CASSTQGQGTGELFF.

This clone showed up many times. The chain has TRBV30 and TRBJ1-6; 8 bases are shared with TRBD1. The ends lost 7 bases at V and 10 bases at J; junction bases unmatched: 9. Germline assignment: CDR1 GTSNPN and CDR2 SVGIG (reference sequence). The CDR3 contains 13 residues. The CDR3 DNA sequence: TGTGCCTACGAAACAGGGGGAGAGTCACCCCTCCACTTT. It encodes CAYETGGESPLHF.

The gene calls are TRBV11-2 and TRBJ1-1; the D gene is possibly TRBD1 (6 bases). This CDR3 is built from 15 residues. V was clipped by 5 bases and J by 5 bases, with 18 bases between them. Germline V gives CDR1 SGHAT, CDR2 FQNNGV. Here the CDR3 DNA reads TGTGCCAGCAGCGCCGTTGGGGGCCGTACGACTGAAGCTTTCTTT. Translation gives CASSAVGGRTTEAFF.

The CDR3 DNA reads as TGTGCCAGCAGCCTACCTAGGCCAGGTCTGGGGGAGCTGTTTTTT. Amino acid sequence: CASSLPRPGLGELFF. The rearrangement links TRBV27 to TRBJ2-2; the D is unclear. Trimming pared 6 bases from V and 8 bases from J, leaving 19 bases between. This CDR3 contains 15 residues. Germline CDR1 is MNHEY and CDR2 is SMNVEV (reference sequence).

The chain links TRBV7-6 to TRBJ2-7, with D perhaps TRBD1 (6 bases). This CDR3 spans 14 amino acids. V shed 1 base and J shed 6 bases, with 13 bases lying between them. Germline CDR1 and CDR2: SGHVS and FNYEAQ. The CDR3 bases are TGTGCCAGCAGCTTAGGGGGACAACTGGGCGAGCAGTACTTC. Translated: CASSLGGQLGEQYF.

The chain employs TRBV15 and TRBJ1-3; D call uncertain. V was shortened by 0 bases and J by 4 bases, with 10 bases between the two germline ends. Looked up from germline, CDR1 is LNHNV and CDR2 is YYDKDF (reference sequence). The CDR3 spans 15 residues. In DNA form, the CDR3 reads TGTGCCACCAGCAGAGATAGTGGAAAAGGAAACACCATATATTTT. Its translation is CATSRDSGKGNTIYF. The whole variable domain, filled in from reference TRBV15 and TRBJ1-3, reads DAMVIQNPRYQVTQFGKPVTLSCSQTLNHNVMYWYQQKSSQAPKLLFHYYDKDFNNEADTPDNFQSRRPNTSFCFLDIRSPGLGDTAMYLCATSRDSGKGNTIYFGEGSWLTVV.

The CDR3 sequence is CASMLFFRGLSGNTIYF. In DNA, the CDR3 is TGTGCCAGCATGTTGTTCTTCAGGGGGTTATCTGGAAACACCATATATTTT. The chain joins TRBV28 to TRBJ1-3; TRBD1 agrees at 7 bases. The junction had 13 bases not matched to a gene; V was cut back by 7 bases and J by 1 base. The germline gives CDR1 MDHEN, CDR2 SYDVKM. This CDR3 comprises 17 residues.

This clone appeared once. This chain connects TRBV5-4 to TRBJ2-2, with D maybe TRBD1 (6 bases). V dropped 4 bases and J dropped 2 bases, with 12 bases sitting between them. The CDR3 spans 15 residues. CDR1 is SGHNT, CDR2 YYREEE, per germline (reference sequence). CDR3 in DNA: TGTGCCAGCAGCGGACCCAGGGGCAACACCGGGGAGCTGTTTTTT. As protein: CASSGPRGNTGELFF.

The chain links TRBV5-1 to TRBJ2-3; 8 bases fit TRBD2. The germline gives CDR1 SGHRS, CDR2 YFSETQ. The CDR3 is 16 amino acids. V was clipped by 3 bases and J by 4 bases; unmatched bases: 10. The CDR3 is CASSSLWAGGADTQYF. The CDR3, as DNA: TGCGCCAGCAGCTCCCTATGGGCCGGGGGGGCAGATACGCAGTATTTT.

The chain is built from TRBV28 and TRBJ2-1; TRBD2 is a possible D gene (5 bases). The CDR3 length is 15 residues. Trimming pared 4 bases from V and 5 bases from J, leaving 15 bases between. Germline V gene data show CDR1 as MDHEN and CDR2 as SYDVKM. The DNA of the CDR3 is TGTGCCAGCAGTTCCGTCGGAGAGGGAAACAATGAGCAGTTCTTC. The encoded protein is CASSSVGEGNNEQFF.

Of note for this clone: The identical CDR3 is also encoded by other nucleotide sequences in the sample. The chain is built from TRBV14 and TRBJ1-1; the D is unclear. Germline CDR1 reads SGHDN; CDR2 reads FVKESK. V was clipped by 0 bases and J by 1 base, with 6 bases between them. This CDR3 is 14 amino acids long. The CDR3 nucleotides are TGTGCCAGCAGCCAAGAGACAAGGAACACTGAAGCTTTCTTT. Amino acids: CASSQETRNTEAFF.

By share, this clone counts as medium-sized. The genes are TRBV4-3 and TRBJ1-4; weak D call: TRBD1 (6 bases). Trimming removed 1 base from V and 14 bases from J, with 11 bases in between. CDR1 and CDR2 from the germline V gene are LGHNA and YSLEER. CDR3 length: 12 residues. This CDR3 reads CASSQGDGQLFF. CDR3 coding DNA: TGCGCCAGCAGCCAAGGGGACGGACAGCTGTTTTTT.

V usage is TRBV5-6 and J usage is TRBJ1-5, with 8 bases lining up with TRBD1. V dropped 3 bases and J dropped 3; count of bases not matched to a gene: 8. This CDR3 is 16 amino acids long. CDR1 is SGHDT and CDR2 is YYEEEE in the germline V gene. In DNA form, the CDR3 reads TGTGCCAGCAGCTACAAGACAGGGGTTGACAATCAGCCCCAGCATTTT. It codes for CASSYKTGVDNQPQHF. The whole variable domain, filled in from reference TRBV5-6 and TRBJ1-5, reads DAGVTQSPTHLIKTRGQQVTLRCSPKSGHDTVSWYQQALGQGPQFIFQYYEEEERQRGNFPDRFSGHQFPNYSSELNVNALLLGDSALYLCASSYKTGVDNQPQHFGDGTRLSIL.

The rearrangement links TRBV18 to TRBJ1-1; tentative D call: TRBD1 (6 bases). Between the trimmed V and J ends, which lost 3 bases and 1 base, there was a span of 12 bases. CDR1 and CDR2 (germline): KGHSH, LQKENI. This CDR3 is built from 15 residues. Here the CDR3 reads CASSPPKGQNTEAFF. The CDR3 DNA follows: TGTGCCAGCTCACCGCCGAAGGGACAGAACACTGAAGCTTTCTTT.

This sequence joins TRBV9 and TRBJ1-2; no clear D. The length of the CDR3 is 19 residues. CDR1 is SGDLS, CDR2 YYNGEE, per germline. V was trimmed by 0 bases and J by 0 bases, leaving 21 bases between them. The CDR3 DNA reads as TGTGCCAGCAGCGTAGCGTCTTACAGCGGCACTTTAGCTAACTATGGCTACACCTTC. Protein product: CASSVASYSGTLANYGYTF. Full variable domain (outside the CDR3, taken from reference TRBV9 and TRBJ1-2): DSGVTQTPKHLITATGQRVTLRCSPRSGDLSVYWYQQSLDQGLQFLIQYYNGEERAKGNILERFSAQQFPDLHSELNLSSLELGDSALYFCASSVASYSGTLANYGYTFGSGTRLTVV.

This clone was seen only a few times. V gene TRBV5-6 combines with J gene TRBJ2-7, with TRBD1 identical over 7 bases. Per germline, CDR1 SGHDT and CDR2 YYEEEE. The CDR3 contains 15 residues. V was clipped by 3 bases and J by 2 bases; unmatched bases: 8. CDR3 DNA: TGTGCCAGCAGCTCTGCCTACAGGGGAACCTACGAGCAGTACTTC. The encoded protein is CASSSAYRGTYEQYF. Filled out from reference TRBV5-6 and TRBJ2-7, the complete variable domain reads DAGVTQSPTHLIKTRGQQVTLRCSPKSGHDTVSWYQQALGQGPQFIFQYYEEEERQRGNFPDRFSGHQFPNYSSELNVNALLLGDSALYLCASSSAYRGTYEQYFGPGTRLTVT.

The chain has TRBV5-1 and TRBJ1-6; 9 bases fit TRBD1. The V segment lost 3 bases and the J segment 6 bases; nucleotides outside the gene matches: 4. The length of the CDR3 is 15 residues. CDR1 is SGHRS and CDR2 is YFSETQ in the germline V gene. CDR3 sequence: CASSYNRGRNSPLHF. CDR3 sequence (DNA): TGCGCCAGCAGCTACAACAGGGGGCGTAATTCACCCCTCCACTTT.

This chain connects TRBV7-2 to TRBJ2-2; 12 bases fit TRBD1. CDR3 length equals 17 residues. From germline, CDR1 is SGHTA and CDR2 FQGNSA. The V and J ends lost 0 bases and 5 bases, in that order; junction bases with no gene match: 4. The CDR3: CASSLARGQGATGELFF. In nucleotides, the CDR3 is TGTGCCAGCAGCTTAGCGAGGGGACAGGGGGCAACCGGGGAGCTGTTTTTT.

This clone is a singleton in its sample. This chain connects TRBV6-5 to TRBJ1-2; TRBD1 matches at 7 bases. The CDR3 has 13 amino acids. Per the germline V gene, CDR1 is MNHEY and CDR2 is SVGAGI. Trimming at V came to 5 bases and at J to 8 bases, leaving 8 bases not matched to a gene. CDR3 in amino acids: CASSNDRVVGYTF. The CDR3 DNA is TGTGCCAGCAGTAACGACAGGGTCGTCGGCTACACCTTC.